The clone carrying this T cell receptor beta chain occurred many times. Its antigen is unidentified. A second PCR, run for about 7 to 11 cycles, used a sample-barcoded 5' primer plus a J-beta primer mix. TCRdb re-called the 5' RACE reads through MiXCR, storing one row per CDR3 protein. The sample includes roughly 1.5 million distinct CDR3 sequences, 42% of them seen just once. This entry comes from a study of blood T cells in healthy people across ages. General study points: No conclusive comparison of naive versus antigen-experienced cells was possible with unsorted PBMCs.

V lost 6 bases to trimming and J lost 2 bases, with 10 bases between them. The CDR3 runs to 12 residues. Per germline, CDR1 SQVTM and CDR2 ANQGSEA. This TCR was sampled from a woman aged 18-29 years in good health. The chain is built from TRBV29-1 and TRBJ2-5; D call uncertain. The sequenced material came from blood. The CDR3 is CSVNSPQETQYF. The CDR3, as DNA: TGCAGCGTGAACAGCCCTCAAGAGACCCAGTACTTC.